This TCR beta chain emerged from a study of Ad26.COV2.S vaccination and SARS-CoV-2 variants (TCRdb year 2021). For the study in its entirety: Vaccine-arm donors were drawn from COV1001, a multicentre, randomized, double-blind, placebo-controlled phase I-IIa trial of Ad26.COV2.S in healthy adults. Dosing of Ad26.COV2.S was intramuscular, at either 5x10^10 or 1x10^11 viral particles, delivered as one shot or as two shots spaced 56 days apart. TCRbeta repertoire sequencing served as the tool for gauging how specific and how broad the SARS-CoV-2-reactive T cell receptors were following Ad26.COV2.S vaccination. The TCR-sequenced set comprised about 32 samples: some 19 Ad26.COV2.S vaccine recipients, 5 placebo recipients and 8 SARS-CoV-2 convalescent individuals. Trial participants were randomized into five groups of five, in which low-dose or high-dose Ad26.COV2.S was given once or twice, or placebo was given on both occasions. Investigators did not know the trial group allocation while performing experiments and assessing outcomes. General conclusions and limits of the study: After vaccination, substantial breadth of spike-specific CD8+ and CD4+ T cell responses was reported. Ad26.COV2.S recipients had higher spike-specific TCR breadth than placebo recipients (P = 0.0014). The study was not powered for comparison of responses between vaccine doses or regimens. Vaccine and placebo recipients had comparable non-spike TCR breadth, which fits with the vaccine containing only spike. According to the authors, total T cell responses may have been underestimated by the TCR breadth and depth analyses.

A note on this clone: Its antigen is unknown. No quality values exist for individual bases; no much larger clone is one base distant.

The treatment or condition label corresponds to: around 19 received Ad26.COV2.S at low or high dose, single or two shots; roughly 5 received placebo; per-sample allocation not given. Repertoires of vaccine and placebo recipients were sequenced from samples collected on day 63 after the first injection. In Cohort 1b, roughly 25 adults aged 18-55 years were enrolled at a single site in Boston, USA, between 29 July and 7 August 2020. As a vaccine, Ad26.COV2.S was a replication-incompetent adenovirus type 26 vector that expressed a prefusion-stabilized SARS-CoV-2 spike protein derived from the original Wuhan strain. TCRbeta CDR3 regions were sequenced with the immunoSEQ Assay. After extraction, genomic DNA underwent amplification by bias-controlled multiplex PCR, followed by high-throughput sequencing. As for the original processing: To quantify the absolute abundance of each unique TCRbeta CDR3 region, sequences were collapsed and filtered. T cell fraction was estimated by normalizing TCRbeta template counts to usable DNA, which was measured by amplifying reference genes present in all nucleated cells. Repertoire TCRs were annotated as SARS-CoV-2-specific when V gene, CDR3 amino acid sequence and J gene were exactly matched to a known reactive TCR set. The reference SARS-CoV-2 TCR set was derived from MIRA and filtered for enrichment in COVID-19-positive ImmuneCODE repertoires, a step that removed public or cross-reactive TCRs. Based on the MIRA antigens, annotated TCRs were further analysed at the level of specific ORF or position within ORF. Breadth was defined as the number of annotated unique rearrangements divided by the total number of unique productive rearrangements, and depth was defined as the summed frequency of the annotated unique rearrangements. Group comparisons of TCR breadth used two-sided Wilcoxon rank-sum tests. TCRdb retrieved this table from immuneACCESS and kept in-frame rearrangements only. Not all clones are present; in checked studies, unresolved V genes account for under half, and no reason is known for the remainder. That table gives V, J and clone size, and the DNA gave D and trimming. For this sample there are about 410,000 clones; around 93% appear just once. Roughly 1.7% of the sample comes from the top ten.

The CDR3, from cysteine to phenylalanine, totals 14 residues. Only the CDR3 portion is preserved as DNA: 42 bases, with reading frame beginning at the first base. For this chain, trimming is 2 bases at the V end and 3 bases at the J end, and the number of junction bases without a gene match is 2. CDR1 and CDR2 were assigned from the germline V gene as MNHNS and SASEGT. This clonotype was obtained from a person between 18 and 65 years old who received the Ad26.COV2.S COVID-19 vaccine or a placebo. Material: peripheral blood, obtained in a trial of Ad26.COV2.S vaccine versus placebo. This sequence uses TRBV6-1 and TRBJ1-2; the central 8 bases match TRBD1. The encoded CDR3 is CASSELTGDYGYTF. The DNA is as follows: TGTGCCAGCAGTGAACTGACAGGGGACTATGGCTACACCTTC.